These 20 T cell receptor beta chains were all obtained from the same sample, sequenced in a study of Graves' ophthalmopathy and Graves' hyperthyroidism. TCR beta CDR3 regions were amplified from RNA transcripts. The authors performed first-round RT-PCR with HTBI primers and then a second-round multiplex PCR. TCRdb redid the calling of the multiplex PCR reads with MiXCR, one entry per CDR3 protein. There are hundreds of thousands of distinct CDR3 sequences in the sample; over 20% occur only once, and under 3.5% lies in the top ten. The source material was peripheral blood. All receptors derive from a woman under 30 with stable Graves' hyperthyroidism.

This clonotype was seen ten or more times. The genes are TRBV7-2 and TRBJ1-6, with a weak D call TRBD1 (5 bases). V shed 5 bases and J shed 2 bases, with 16 bases lying between them. The germline CDR1 and CDR2 sequences are SGHTA and FQGNSA. This CDR3 region has 17 residues. CDR3 sequence: CASSPRVGRTYNSPLHF. CDR3 DNA sequence: TGTGCCAGCAGCCCCCGCGTGGGACGCACCTATAATTCACCCCTCCACTTT. Variable domain in full (rest from reference TRBV7-2 and TRBJ1-6): GAGVSQSPSNKVTEKGKDVELRCDPISGHTALYWYRQSLGQGLEFLIYFQGNSAPDKSGLPSDRFSAERTGGSVSTLTIQRTQQEDSAVYLCASSPRVGRTYNSPLHFGNGTRLTVT.

This clonotype was counted many times. CDR3 loop: CASSTSGRIQETQYF. The CDR3 DNA reads TGTGCCAGCAGCACTAGCGGGAGGATCCAAGAGACCCAGTACTTC. This chain joins TRBV7-6 and TRBJ2-5; 12 bases map to TRBD2. J was trimmed by 1 base and V by 5 bases; bases with no gene match: 2. Germline V gene sequence: CDR1 SGHVS, CDR2 FNYEAQ. The CDR3 runs to 15 residues.

This clonotype occurred many times. This sequence joins TRBV6-5 and TRBJ2-7, with 8 bases that match TRBD2. After removal of 0 bases from V and 2 bases from J, the junction contained 6 bases not matched to a gene. This CDR3 comprises 16 residues. Germline V gene lookup returns CDR1 MNHEY and CDR2 SVGAGI. CDR3 DNA sequence: TGTGCCAGCAGTTACTCACGGCTAGCGGGCGCCTACGAGCAGTACTTC. Translating it yields CASSYSRLAGAYEQYF.

This clonotype was seen repeatedly, ten times or more. The rearrangement uses TRBV2 and TRBJ1-1; D not resolved. Deletions cut 2 bases from V and 3 bases from J, with 10 bases between. The CDR3 runs to 14 residues. CDR1 is SNHLY and CDR2 is FYNNEI in the germline V gene. This chain's CDR3 is CASSELSLYTEAFF. CDR3 nucleotides: TGTGCCAGCAGTGAACTCTCACTGTACACTGAAGCTTTCTTT.

This clonotype was recorded a few times. The chain recombines TRBV6-1 with TRBJ2-5; TRBD1 might be the D (5 bases). V was clipped by 5 bases and J by 2 bases, with 15 bases between them. Per germline, CDR1 MNHNS and CDR2 SASEGT. This CDR3 contains 15 residues. The CDR3 loop is CASSPGQGWQETQYF. For the CDR3, the DNA is TGTGCCAGCAGTCCAGGGCAGGGATGGCAAGAGACCCAGTACTTC.

This clonotype was counted ten times or more. This chain links TRBV7-6 with TRBJ2-2, with TRBD1 matching over 7 bases. V was pared by 5 bases and J by 0 bases, with 9 bases of the junction left unmatched. Germline assignment: CDR1 SGHVS and CDR2 FNYEAQ. The CDR3 spans 17 residues. The CDR3 region is CASSPRQGRANTGELFF. DNA for the CDR3: TGTGCCAGCAGCCCGAGACAGGGAAGAGCGAACACCGGGGAGCTGTTTTTT.

As concerns this clonotype: A much larger clone differs by one base, so this may be a read error. V is TRBV15 and J is TRBJ2-5; a weak D match, TRBD2 (6 bases). Looked up from germline, CDR1 is LNHNV and CDR2 is YYDKDF (reference sequence). The CDR3 loop spans 15 amino acids. CDR3 in amino acids: CDTSRDTGTPETQYF. DNA for the CDR3: TGTGACACCAGCAGAGACACTGGGACTCCAGAGACCCAGTACTTC. The full variable domain, rest sourced from reference TRBV15 and TRBJ2-5, is DAMVIQNPRYQVTQFGKPVTLSCSQTLNHNVMYWYQQKSSQAPKLLFHYYDKDFNNEADTPDNFQSRRPNTSFCFLDIRSPGLGDTAMYLCDTSRDTGTPETQYFGPGTRLLVL.

This clonotype was recorded many times. Mismatch with germline at one junction end may stem from a read error. V is TRBV12-3 or TRBV12-4 and J is TRBJ2-5, with a weak D call TRBD2 (6 bases). CDR3 length equals 15 residues. CDR3 in DNA: TGTGCCAGCAGTTTGCCGTCGACTAGTAGTGAGACCCAATACTTC. Its translation is CASSLPSTSSETQYF.

In this sample, this clonotype turned up many times. This chain connects TRBV5-1 to TRBJ2-7, with unresolved D. Germline CDR1 reads SGHRS; CDR2 reads YFSETQ. The CDR3 runs to 15 residues. Trimming removed 5 bases at V and 4 bases at J, with 19 bases between. In nucleotides, the CDR3 is TGCGCCAGCAGACCCCTTGGACCGAAACCGTACGAGCAGTACTTC. Its translation: CASRPLGPKPYEQYF. Full variable domain (outside the CDR3, taken from reference TRBV5-1 and TRBJ2-7): KAGVTQTPRYLIKTRGQQVTLSCSPISGHRSVSWYQQTPGQGLQFLFEYFSETQRNKGNFPGRFSGRQFSNSRSEMNVSTLELGDSALYLCASRPLGPKPYEQYFGPGTRLTVT.

This clonotype has a count of ten or more. The chain carries TRBV11-2 and TRBJ2-5; D assignment may be TRBD1 or TRBD2 (5 bases each). V was clipped by 3 bases and J by 5 bases, with 22 bases between them. Germline V CDR1 and CDR2: SGHAT, FQNNGV. The CDR3 sequence is 17 residues long. For the CDR3, the DNA is TGTGCCAGCAGCTTGGGGTCCGGGACCTCAAAGGGGGAGACCCAGTACTTC. Its protein product is CASSLGSGTSKGETQYF.

This clonotype showed up just a few times. With a much larger clone just one base away, this may be a read error. The chain is built from TRBV19 and TRBJ2-5; 13 positions agree with TRBD2. Per the germline V gene, CDR1 is LNHDA and CDR2 is SQIVND (reference sequence). This CDR3 comprises 14 residues. DNA of the CDR3: TGTGCCAGTAGCGGACTAGCGGGAGCGGAGACCCGGTACTTC. This sequence encodes CASSGLAGAETRYF.

This clonotype was counted many times. The chain uses TRBV29-1 and TRBJ2-5; 8 bases map to TRBD2. The CDR3 loop spans 15 amino acids. Germline values: CDR1 SQVTM, CDR2 ANQGSEA. Trimming at V came to 7 bases and at J to 4 bases, leaving 14 bases not matched to a gene. CDR3 amino acids: CSAGKAGVVRETQYF. The DNA for the CDR3 is TGCAGCGCGGGGAAAGCGGGAGTAGTGAGAGAGACCCAGTACTTC.

This clonotype was picked up many times. This chain links TRBV7-3 with TRBJ2-5; possible D gene TRBD2, 6 bases. Trimming pared 0 bases from V and 4 bases from J, leaving 21 bases between. The CDR3 is 18 residues long. The germline CDR1 and CDR2 sequences are SGHTA and FQGTGA. The CDR3 DNA reads TGTGCCAGCAGCTTAACGAAAAGGACTAACAACACGTTAGAGACCCAGTACTTC. Translated: CASSLTKRTNNTLETQYF.

This clonotype was counted a few times. Possible read error: a much larger clone is one base away. This is likely a read error, given that the CDR3 carries no conserved phenylalanine or tryptophan at its end. CDR3 sequence (DNA): TGTGCCAGCAGTTACGATCGAGGAACTGAAGCTTTCTAT. Its translation: CASSYDRGTEAFY. The rearrangement uses TRBV6-2 or TRBV6-3 and TRBJ1-1, with unresolved D. This CDR3 comprises 13 residues. From germline, CDR1 is MNHEY and CDR2 SVGEGT. V lost 2 bases to trimming and J lost 5 bases, with 9 bases between them.

The table lists this clonotype with many counts. The CDR3 DNA sequence: TGTGCCAGCAGTGTTTATAATTCACCCCTCCACTTT. It translates to CASSVYNSPLHF. The chain carries TRBV2 and TRBJ1-6; D is unresolved. There are 12 residues in the CDR3. V lost 4 bases and J lost 4, with 2 bases in between. CDR1 SNHLY and CDR2 FYNNEI come from the germline V gene.

This clonotype was detected many times. V gene TRBV13 combines with J gene TRBJ2-7, with D perhaps matching TRBD2 (5 bases). CDR1 and CDR2 from the germline V gene are PRHDT and FYEKMQ (reference sequence). V shed 4 bases and J shed 2 bases, with 12 bases lying between them. The CDR3 covers 14 residues. Written as DNA, the CDR3 is TGTGCCAGCAGCTCCGGTTCGAGGGCCTACGAGCAGTACTTC. This codes for CASSSGSRAYEQYF.

This clonotype has a count of ten or more. The chain has TRBV30 and TRBJ1-1; possible D gene TRBD1, 5 bases. This CDR3 region has 13 residues. Germline assignment: CDR1 GTSNPN and CDR2 SVGIG (reference sequence). V lost 3 bases, J lost 1 base, and 9 bases lay in between. For the CDR3, the DNA is TGTGCCTGGAGCGGGACGACGAACACTGAAGCTTTCTTT. It specifies CAWSGTTNTEAFF.

This clonotype has at least ten counts. The chain couples TRBV28 to TRBJ1-1; weak D call: TRBD1 (5 bases). Germline V gene lookup returns CDR1 MDHEN and CDR2 SYDVKM. Trimming removed 2 bases at V and 1 base at J, with 8 bases between. This CDR3 has 14 residues. CDR3 DNA: TGTGCCAGCAGTTTAGCCAGGGAGAACACTGAAGCTTTCTTT. The encoded protein is CASSLARENTEAFF.

This clonotype was found many times. The J gene is TRBJ1-1, the V gene TRBV28; tentatively, D is TRBD1 (5 bases). There are 19 residues in the CDR3. Germline CDR1 MDHEN, CDR2 SYDVKM. The V end lost 6 bases, the J end lost 1 base, and 27 bases lay between the germline ends. In DNA, the CDR3 is TGTGCCAGCAGGAACCCCGCGGGGGGTAGGAGACTAGGGAACACTGAAGCTTTCTTT. Encoded protein: CASRNPAGGRRLGNTEAFF.

This clonotype was counted many times. The rearrangement links TRBV28 to TRBJ2-5; possible D gene TRBD2, 6 bases. V lost 3 bases to trimming and J lost 5 bases, with 13 bases between them. CDR3 length: 14 residues. In germline, CDR1 is MDHEN, CDR2 SYDVKM. In nucleotides, the CDR3 is TGTGCCAGCAGTTTTCGGACGGCGGGGGAGACCCAGTACTTC. Translated, it gives CASSFRTAGETQYF.